The T cell receptor (beta chain) under discussion was sequenced for a study of shared clonotypes between healthy human individuals. Regarding the study as a whole: Memory subsets generally showed smaller estimated richness than naive subsets did.

The CDR3 has 17 residues. With 7 bases removed from V and 4 bases from J, the gap between germline ends came to 23 bases. Germline CDR1 is SGHRS and CDR2 is YFSETQ. To note about this clone: Its antigen remains unidentified.

A deep-level run was used for the assay. The data were produced by immunoSEQ multiplex PCR, yet TCRdb's version contains in-frame clones alone and is incomplete. The sample consists of 900,000 to 1,200,000 clones, around 82% of them appearing once. Sequencing was carried out using memory CD4+ T cells from PBMCs. The sample's subset: CD45RA-negative fraction. This chain connects TRBV5-1 to TRBJ2-2; D tentatively fits TRBD1 or TRBD2 (5 bases each). The receptor was isolated from a man between 18 and 29 years old in good health. Some clones in this sample may be carry-over from other donors' samples. The CDR3 sequence is CASQTTLGSGGTGELFF. Here the CDR3 DNA reads TGCGCCAGCCAAACTACCTTGGGAAGTGGGGGCACCGGGGAGCTGTTTTTT.